Below, 16 T cell receptor beta chains from the same sample are listed, as sequenced in a study of tumor-infiltrating lymphocytes in localized non-small cell lung cancer. TCRdb's table, derived via immunoSEQ multiplex PCR, lists solely in-frame clones and lacks some. Counted here are about 16,000 clones, approximately 70% occurring once; the ten biggest clones make up about 9.8%. Source material: lung tumor tissue. These TCRs come from a human donor with non-small cell lung cancer.

This chain joins TRBV29-1 and TRBJ2-5, with 8 nucleotides matching TRBD1. Germline V gene data show CDR1 as SQVTM and CDR2 as ANQGSEA. V was pared by 7 bases and J by 4 bases, with 8 bases of the junction left unmatched. The CDR3 runs 13 residues. In DNA, the CDR3 is TGCAGCGGCGGCCAGGGGGCAGGAGAGACCCAGTACTTC. Its protein product is CSGGQGAGETQYF.

J is TRBJ2-7 and V is TRBV7-2; D call uncertain. V was trimmed by 5 bases and J by 7 bases, leaving 21 bases between them. The CDR3 consists of 15 residues. The germline V gene has CDR1 SGHTA and CDR2 FQGNSA. The CDR3 bases are TGTGCCAGCAGCACTAACACTGGCGTTGGGAAAGAGCAGTACTTC. Residues: CASSTNTGVGKEQYF.

The J gene is TRBJ1-1, the V gene TRBV27; D unresolved. V was pared by 4 bases and J by 5 bases, with 14 bases between. The CDR3 length is 14 residues. Germline loops: CDR1 MNHEY, CDR2 SMNVEV (reference sequence). CDR3 residues: CASSSSGRLTEAFF. CDR3 nucleotides: TGTGCCAGCAGTTCCTCTGGGCGTTTAACTGAAGCTTTCTTT.

The V and J genes are TRBV7-2 and TRBJ2-2; D uncertain. Germline CDR1 reads SGHTA; CDR2 reads FQGNSA. The ends were cut back, 0 bases at V and 9 bases at J, with 8 bases in the middle. The CDR3 contains 13 residues. Here the CDR3 reads CASSLASLRELFF. The CDR3 DNA reads as TGTGCCAGCAGCTTAGCGTCGCTCAGGGAGCTGTTTTTT.

The chain uses TRBV5-8 and TRBJ1-5, with D possibly TRBD1 on 5 matching bases. This CDR3 contains 15 residues. V was clipped by 0 bases and J by 6 bases, with 13 bases between them. Germline V gene sequence: CDR1 SGHTS, CDR2 YDEGEE. CDR3 loop: CASSLGYGGTQPQHF. DNA of the CDR3: TGTGCCAGCAGCTTGGGGTATGGGGGGACTCAGCCCCAGCATTTT. The whole variable domain, remainder taken from reference TRBV5-8 and TRBJ1-5, is EAGVTQSPTHLIKTRGQQATLRCSPISGHTSVYWYQQALGLGLQFLLWYDEGEERNRGNFPPRFSGRQFPNYSSELNVNALELEDSALYLCASSLGYGGTQPQHFGDGTRLSIL.

The sample holds one count of this clone. The rearrangement links TRBV6-6 to TRBJ1-3; D is uncertain. V was cut by 0 bases and J by 1 base, with 7 bases left in between. Germline V gene lookup returns CDR1 MNHNY and CDR2 SVGAGI (reference sequence). CDR3 length: 15 residues. The CDR3 DNA reads TGTGCCAGCAGTTACTCTGGAGGGTCTGGAAACACCATATATTTT. Protein product: CASSYSGGSGNTIYF.

The chain couples TRBV27 to TRBJ1-2; tentative D call: TRBD1 (5 bases). Trimming took off 7 bases at V and 0 bases at J, with 9 bases between the two ends. The germline gives CDR1 MNHEY, CDR2 SMNVEV (reference sequence). The CDR3 runs to 13 residues. CDR3 in amino acids: CASKRGPNYGYTF. The CDR3 coding sequence is TGTGCCAGCAAAAGGGGCCCTAACTATGGCTACACCTTC.

The chain recombines TRBV7-6 with TRBJ2-5; tentatively, D is TRBD2 (5 bases). Germline assignment: CDR1 SGHVS and CDR2 FNYEAQ. V was cut by 3 bases and J by 1 base, with 12 bases left in between. This CDR3 spans 15 amino acids. The CDR3 DNA follows: TGTGCCAGCAGCTTGGGCGCGGGTCGCCAAGAGACCCAGTACTTC. Encoded protein: CASSLGAGRQETQYF.

In its sample, this clone was seen a few times. The chain couples TRBV19 to TRBJ1-3, with D perhaps TRBD1 (5 bases). Germline assignment: CDR1 LNHDA and CDR2 SQIVND (reference sequence). The ends were cut back, 3 bases at V and 2 bases at J, with 11 bases in the middle. The CDR3 has 15 residues. CDR3 residues: CASSISAGPGNTIYF. The CDR3 DNA reads TGTGCCAGTAGTATCTCCGCAGGGCCTGGAAACACCATATATTTT.

The chain couples TRBV19 to TRBJ1-1; perhaps TRBD1 as D (5 bases). Trimming took 3 bases from V and 2 from J, leaving 7 bases between them. Germline V lookup: CDR1 LNHDA, CDR2 SQIVND (reference sequence). The CDR3 sequence is 13 residues long. The CDR3 loop reads CASSMWGNTEAFF. As DNA, the CDR3 is TGTGCCAGTAGTATGTGGGGCAACACTGAAGCTTTCTTT.

The rearrangement uses TRBV28 and TRBJ2-3, with D perhaps matching TRBD2 (5 bases). V was pared by 4 bases and J by 1 base, with 12 bases between. There are 15 residues in the CDR3. Germline CDR1 and CDR2: MDHEN and SYDVKM. CDR3 loop: CASSSRDYGTDTQYF. CDR3 DNA: TGTGCCAGCAGTTCGAGGGATTACGGCACAGATACGCAGTATTTT.

The chain couples TRBV10-2 to TRBJ2-7; D gene unclear. V lost 2 bases and J lost 10, with 15 bases in between. CDR1 WSHSY and CDR2 SAAADI come from the germline V gene. The CDR3 loop spans 13 amino acids. The CDR3 region has the DNA TGCGCCAGCAGTGAGGATGACCACTTGAACCAGTACTTC. It yields the protein CASSEDDHLNQYF.

The chain couples TRBV5-1 to TRBJ2-7, with D maybe TRBD2 (6 bases). CDR3 length equals 15 residues. V gave up 1 base and J gave up 2 bases, with 13 bases separating them. Germline V gene lookup returns CDR1 SGHRS and CDR2 YFSETQ. DNA for the CDR3: TGCGCCAGCAGCTTGTCTGGAGCGGGCCCCTACGAGCAGTACTTC. Translated, it gives CASSLSGAGPYEQYF.

The rearrangement links TRBV9 to TRBJ1-1; D not certain. CDR3 length: 13 residues. Germline lookup yields CDR1 SGDLS and CDR2 YYNGEE. V lost 0 bases and J 1 base, leaving 4 bases between the germline ends. CDR3 nucleotide sequence: TGTGCCAGCAGCGTAGGTCCGAACACTGAAGCTTTCTTT. This translates into CASSVGPNTEAFF.

The V and J genes are TRBV19 and TRBJ2-7, with D unclear. Germline V lookup: CDR1 LNHDA, CDR2 SQIVND (reference sequence). This CDR3 has 11 residues. V shed 8 bases and J shed 9 bases, with 14 bases lying between them. The CDR3 DNA reads TGTGCCAGTCTTAAACCCATCGGGCAGTACTTC. This gives the protein CASLKPIGQYF.

The sample holds one count of this clone. The chain uses TRBV5-1 and TRBJ1-2, with a possible D match to TRBD1 (5 bases). Germline V gene data show CDR1 as SGHRS and CDR2 as YFSETQ. CDR3 length equals 15 residues. Trimming left V 0 bases short and J 7 bases short, with 16 bases between. CDR3 in amino acids: CASSLAGQAQGGYTF. The CDR3 DNA reads as TGCGCCAGCAGCTTGGCCGGGCAAGCTCAGGGTGGCTACACCTTC.